The clone carrying this T cell receptor beta chain was recorded at least ten times. Antigen specificity is unknown. During its preparation, the TCRbeta library received unique molecular identifiers. TCRdb re-derived calls from the PCR reads in MiXCR, one entry per CDR3 protein. The sample consists of fewer than 350,000 distinct CDR3 sequences, over 9% of them appearing once. The CDR3 is made up of 15 amino acids. The V and J ends lost 3 bases and 3 bases respectively, with 15 bases between them. Germline CDR1 and CDR2: MDHEN and SYDVKM. These data originate in a study of T-cell reconstitution after alpha-beta-depleted transplantation in children. Regarding the study as a whole: The main origin of T-cell counts and diversity one year after transplant was newly produced T cells. About two months after transplant, alpha-beta T cells reportedly came from several hundred expanded graft clones. Recipient T cells and thymic progenitors that survived gave rise to the high TCRbeta diversity observed at day 60 in some patients.

The starting material was PBMCs, obtained before TCRalphabeta/CD19-depleted stem cell transplant. This receptor was taken from a boy under three years old with acute myeloid leukemia, due to receive a stem cell transplant. The chain joins TRBV28 to TRBJ2-7; tentatively, D is TRBD2 (5 bases). The CDR3 reads CASSFYSEPFYEQYF. CDR3 in DNA: TGTGCCAGCAGTTTCTATAGCGAGCCATTCTACGAGCAGTACTTC.